This is a list of T cell receptor beta chains from one sample in a study of human T cells and chemical hapten exposure. From the RACE reads, TCRdb called clonotypes with MiXCR, one entry per CDR3 protein. The table has fewer than 130,000 distinct CDR3 sequences, about 10% seen once; the top ten hold approximately 3.5%. The sequencing used whole blood, collected in connection with sensitization to the hapten diphenylcyclopropenone (DPC). Receptors were obtained from a woman aged 40 to 49 with alopecia areata. Some clones in this sample may be carry-over from other donors' samples. Both conserved end residues are part of each CDR3. Clone size is shown for a subset of rows, as once, few, many or a class of expanded clone.

clone_size j_call v_call cdr3_length cdr3_aa
many TRBJ2-1 TRBV7-2 14 CASSSRGDYNEQFF
few TRBJ1-5 TRBV6-2/TRBV6-3 12 CASSYGGPPQHF
many TRBJ1-1 TRBV11-3 15 CASSLRRDGNTEAFF
few TRBJ2-1 TRBV5-4 12 CASSRGRSEQFF
NA TRBJ1-3 TRBV12-3/TRBV12-4 14 CASTRDETGNTIYF
few TRBJ2-1 TRBV5-6 14 CASSREVRRNEQFF
few TRBJ1-1 TRBV7-9 13 CASSLVWQDQAFF
many TRBJ1-1 TRBV12-3/TRBV12-4 16 CASSKLAGPRNTEAFF
once TRBJ2-2 TRBV7-6 16 CASGSLRTGGIGELFF
few TRBJ2-3 TRBV20-1 13 CSARGGAPDTQYF
many TRBJ1-1 TRBV15 13 CATSSKGSTEAFF
few TRBJ1-3 TRBV10-1 15 CASSEAVGSGNTIYF
few TRBJ1-2 TRBV20-1 12 CSAWGEGYGYTF
NA TRBJ2-1 TRBV11-2 16 CASSLGQRFPYNEQFF
many TRBJ1-1 TRBV7-2 13 CASSSRQKGEAFF
many TRBJ1-5 TRBV6-1 18 CASSEVVGQASGNQPQHF
NA TRBJ1-4 TRBV9 15 CASSPRTGSNEKLFF
NA TRBJ1-1 TRBV9 15 CASSIRTGLDTEAFF
many TRBJ1-2 TRBV6-5 13 CASLQDGLYGYTF
few TRBJ2-5 TRBV6-2/TRBV6-3 14 CASSYFAGLETQYF
NA TRBJ2-4 TRBV6-1 16 CASSDSSQLAKNIQYF
NA TRBJ2-7 TRBV6-2/TRBV6-3 15 CASSQGTPSLYEQYF
NA TRBJ2-6 TRBV20-1 14 CSAPTYSGANVLTF
NA TRBJ2-1 TRBV10-3 15 CAISDGAGAPSEQFF
NA TRBJ2-7 TRBV5-1 15 CASSIAGQNFYEQYF
NA TRBJ2-6 TRBV7-9 16 CASSRGTDAGANVLTF
NA TRBJ1-3 TRBV10-2 16 CASSEPTGGSGNTIYF
NA TRBJ2-1 TRBV2 13 CASSDRIYNEQFF
NA TRBJ1-5 TRBV9 14 CASSVGVLNQPQHF
many TRBJ2-1 TRBV10-1 11 CASSDMGEQFF
many TRBJ2-3 TRBV4-1 16 CASSQGSSGGADTQYF
NA TRBJ1-2 TRBV14 14 CASSQGALSYGYTF
few TRBJ1-5 TRBV5-1 15 CASSRTGGGNQPQHF
few TRBJ2-4 TRBV2 13 CASSDGAENIQYF
few TRBJ2-2 TRBV4-3 16 CASSQLGTGPTGELFF
NA TRBJ2-1 TRBV29-1 13 CSVNVMGVSEQFF
NA TRBJ2-3 TRBV20-1 15 CSASRTSGGTDTQYF
few TRBJ2-7 TRBV7-3 16 CASSPRGQKFTYEQYF
few TRBJ2-7 TRBV6-4 17 CASSDGKLGVVLYEQYF
few TRBJ2-7 TRBV4-1 15 CASSPGRMTSYEQYF
few TRBJ1-1 TRBV7-9 16 CASTPNGVEEDTEAFF
NA TRBJ1-3 TRBV29-1 12 CSVDGAQNTIYF